Many counts were recorded for the clone carrying this TCR beta chain. CDR3 length equals 14 residues. CDR1 and CDR2 (germline): SGHRS, YFSETQ. The V and J ends lost 1 base and 4 bases respectively, with 12 bases between them. A sample-barcoded 5' primer and a J-beta primer mix were used in a second PCR of roughly 6 to 12 cycles. The template-switch adaptor was a 5' adaptor with 12 random nucleotides. It tagged each cDNA molecule. TCRdb itself ran the 5' RACE reads through MiXCR, one entry per CDR3 protein. The table has around 1.7 million distinct CDR3 sequences, approximately 30% seen once. These data originate in a study of blood T cells in healthy people across ages.

The source material was blood. The sequence was obtained from a young woman in good health. V usage is TRBV5-1 and J usage is TRBJ2-7; the D gene is possibly TRBD1 (6 bases). CDR3 residues: CASSLMGASYEQYF. As DNA, the CDR3 is TGCGCCAGCAGCTTGATGGGGGCTTCATACGAGCAGTACTTC.